Listed below are T cell receptor beta chains from one sample, sequenced in a study of blood T cells in healthy people across ages. TCRdb reprocessed the 5' RACE reads via MiXCR and lists one record per CDR3 protein. In the table there are about 1.5 million distinct CDR3 sequences, around 40% of which are singletons. Sequences were obtained from blood. The receptors were sampled from a woman between 18 and 29 years old in good health. Both conserved end residues are part of each CDR3. A D gene is named only where the DNA matches it firmly. Some rows mark clone size as missing; the rest say once, few, many or name a class of expanded clone.

v_call: TRBV20-1
cdr3_length: 17
j_call: TRBJ2-7
clone_size: few
d_call: TRBD1
cdr3_aa: CSANRDRGTEGKYEQYF
cdr3_nt: TGCAGTGCTAACCGGGACAGGGGGACTGAGGGAAAATACGAGCAGTACTTC

v_call: TRBV28
cdr3_length: 16
j_call: TRBJ1-5
clone_size: NA
d_call: NA
cdr3_aa: CASSLGSSRSNQPQHF
cdr3_nt: TGTGCCAGCAGTTTAGGTTCCTCCCGTAGCAATCAGCCCCAGCATTTT

v_call: TRBV20-1
cdr3_length: 15
j_call: TRBJ2-3
clone_size: NA
d_call: TRBD1
cdr3_aa: CSLFSRTGPTDTQYF
cdr3_nt: TGCAGTCTCTTTAGTAGGACAGGACCTACAGATACGCAGTATTTT

v_call: TRBV7-2
cdr3_length: 13
j_call: TRBJ2-1
clone_size: NA
d_call: NA
cdr3_aa: CASSVGLINEQFF
cdr3_nt: TGTGCCAGCAGCGTGGGACTGATCAATGAGCAGTTCTTC

v_call: TRBV12-3/TRBV12-4
cdr3_length: 16
j_call: TRBJ1-1
clone_size: NA
d_call: NA
cdr3_aa: CASSSSFTTARPEAFF
cdr3_nt: TGTGCCAGCAGCTCCTCCTTCACGACAGCCAGGCCTGAAGCTTTCTTT

v_call: TRBV4-2
cdr3_length: 17
j_call: TRBJ2-3
clone_size: NA
d_call: TRBD2
cdr3_aa: CASSLGMTSGVTDTQYF
cdr3_nt: TGTGCCAGCAGCCTCGGGATGACTAGCGGAGTTACAGATACGCAGTATTTT

v_call: TRBV6-2/TRBV6-3
cdr3_length: 14
j_call: TRBJ1-4
clone_size: NA
d_call: NA
cdr3_aa: CASSYVKGGEKLFF
cdr3_nt: TGTGCCAGCAGTTACGTCAAGGGGGGTGAAAAACTGTTTTTT

v_call: TRBV7-8
cdr3_length: 14
j_call: TRBJ2-7
clone_size: NA
d_call: NA
cdr3_aa: CASSFSGVSYEQYF
cdr3_nt: TGTGCCAGCAGCTTTTCAGGGGTAAGCTACGAGCAGTACTTC

v_call: TRBV4-2
cdr3_length: 16
j_call: TRBJ1-5
clone_size: NA
d_call: TRBD1
cdr3_aa: CASSQTRGGINQPQHF
cdr3_nt: TGTGCCAGCAGCCAGACCAGGGGGGGAATCAATCAGCCCCAGCATTTT

v_call: TRBV4-3
cdr3_length: 13
j_call: TRBJ2-3
clone_size: few
d_call: TRBD2
cdr3_aa: CASSLAGVNTQYF
cdr3_nt: TGCGCCAGCAGTCTAGCGGGAGTTAATACGCAGTATTTT

v_call: TRBV7-9
cdr3_length: 12
j_call: TRBJ1-2
clone_size: NA
d_call: NA
cdr3_aa: CASSFKVDGYTF
cdr3_nt: TGTGCCAGCAGCTTTAAGGTTGATGGCTACACCTTC

v_call: TRBV4-3
cdr3_length: 16
j_call: TRBJ1-5
clone_size: few
d_call: NA
cdr3_aa: CASSQEPTPGNQPQHF
cdr3_nt: TGCGCCAGCAGCCAAGAGCCTACCCCGGGCAATCAGCCCCAGCATTTT

v_call: TRBV20-1
cdr3_length: 14
j_call: TRBJ2-1
clone_size: NA
d_call: NA
cdr3_aa: CSARASGLYNEQFF
cdr3_nt: TGCAGTGCTAGGGCCAGCGGCCTTTACAATGAGCAGTTCTTC

v_call: TRBV2
cdr3_length: 14
j_call: TRBJ2-1
clone_size: few
d_call: TRBD2
cdr3_aa: CASSPPLARGEQFF
cdr3_nt: TGTGCCAGCTCCCCCCCACTAGCGAGGGGTGAGCAGTTCTTC

v_call: TRBV6-5
cdr3_length: 21
j_call: TRBJ2-1
clone_size: few
d_call: TRBD2
cdr3_aa: CASSYSRFRTSGRGSYNEQFF
cdr3_nt: TGTGCCAGCAGTTACTCGAGATTCAGGACTAGCGGGAGGGGGTCCTACAATGAGCAGTTCTTC

v_call: TRBV11-2
cdr3_length: 13
j_call: TRBJ2-1
clone_size: few
d_call: TRBD2
cdr3_aa: CASSVTTSVEQFF
cdr3_nt: TGTGCCAGCAGCGTAACAACTAGCGTTGAGCAGTTCTTC

v_call: TRBV7-6
cdr3_length: 14
j_call: TRBJ1-1
clone_size: few
d_call: NA
cdr3_aa: CASSLERVNTEAFF
cdr3_nt: TGTGCCAGCAGCTTAGAGCGGGTGAACACTGAAGCTTTCTTT

v_call: TRBV29-1
cdr3_length: 14
j_call: TRBJ1-1
clone_size: NA
d_call: NA
cdr3_aa: CSVAGGPWTTEAFF
cdr3_nt: TGCAGCGTTGCAGGAGGGCCTTGGACCACTGAAGCTTTCTTT

v_call: TRBV15
cdr3_length: 14
j_call: TRBJ1-2
clone_size: NA
d_call: NA
cdr3_aa: CATSSRTALYGYTF
cdr3_nt: TGTGCCACCAGCAGCCGGACAGCCCTCTATGGCTACACCTTC

v_call: TRBV20-1
cdr3_length: 15
j_call: TRBJ1-5
clone_size: NA
d_call: TRBD1
cdr3_aa: CSARPGTGGQQPQHF
cdr3_nt: TGCAGTGCTAGACCTGGGACAGGGGGCCAACAGCCCCAGCATTTT

v_call: TRBV7-9
cdr3_length: 14
j_call: TRBJ2-7
clone_size: few
d_call: NA
cdr3_aa: CASSSLRDGYEQYF
cdr3_nt: TGTGCCAGCAGCTCCCTCAGGGACGGCTACGAGCAGTACTTC

v_call: TRBV2
cdr3_length: 14
j_call: TRBJ1-2
clone_size: few
d_call: NA
cdr3_aa: CASSEQGVNYGYTF
cdr3_nt: TGTGCCAGCAGTGAACAGGGTGTTAACTATGGCTACACCTTC

v_call: TRBV25-1
cdr3_length: 16
j_call: TRBJ2-3
clone_size: few
d_call: TRBD1
cdr3_aa: CASTPPGGQDPDTQYF
cdr3_nt: TGTGCCAGCACTCCCCCCGGGGGACAGGACCCCGATACGCAGTATTTT

v_call: TRBV9
cdr3_length: 20
j_call: TRBJ2-2
clone_size: few
d_call: TRBD2
cdr3_aa: CASSAPSGSATVEGTGELFF
cdr3_nt: TGTGCCAGCAGCGCGCCTAGCGGGAGTGCCACTGTGGAGGGCACCGGGGAGCTGTTTTTT

v_call: TRBV4-1
cdr3_length: 16
j_call: TRBJ2-2
clone_size: NA
d_call: TRBD2
cdr3_aa: CASSQGISGKTGELFF
cdr3_nt: TGCGCCAGCAGCCAAGGGATTAGCGGGAAAACCGGGGAGCTGTTTTTT

v_call: TRBV29-1
cdr3_length: 15
j_call: TRBJ1-1
clone_size: few
d_call: NA
cdr3_aa: CSVGANWNENTEAFF
cdr3_nt: TGCAGCGTTGGAGCTAACTGGAACGAAAACACTGAAGCTTTCTTT

v_call: TRBV5-1
cdr3_length: 16
j_call: TRBJ2-5
clone_size: NA
d_call: TRBD2
cdr3_aa: CASSLRPGLAQETQYF
cdr3_nt: TGCGCCAGCAGCCTACGCCCGGGACTAGCCCAAGAGACCCAGTACTTC

v_call: TRBV5-5
cdr3_length: 13
j_call: TRBJ2-5
clone_size: few
d_call: NA
cdr3_aa: CASSRLDQETQYF
cdr3_nt: TGTGCCAGCAGCAGACTAGATCAAGAGACCCAGTACTTC

v_call: TRBV10-3
cdr3_length: 15
j_call: TRBJ2-7
clone_size: NA
d_call: TRBD1
cdr3_aa: CAISGDREVGYEQYF
cdr3_nt: TGTGCCATCAGTGGTGACAGGGAAGTTGGATACGAGCAGTACTTC

v_call: TRBV4-2
cdr3_length: 13
j_call: TRBJ2-7
clone_size: many
d_call: TRBD2
cdr3_aa: CASSSPTSREQYF
cdr3_nt: TGTGCCAGCAGCTCCCCGACTAGCCGCGAGCAGTACTTC

v_call: TRBV11-1
cdr3_length: 11
j_call: TRBJ2-7
clone_size: NA
d_call: NA
cdr3_aa: CASSRFVEQYF
cdr3_nt: TGTGCCAGCAGCAGGTTCGTCGAGCAGTACTTC

v_call: TRBV7-2
cdr3_length: 15
j_call: TRBJ1-1
clone_size: NA
d_call: NA
cdr3_aa: CASSLARSPAGEAFF
cdr3_nt: TGTGCCAGCAGCTTAGCGCGGTCTCCAGCCGGTGAAGCTTTCTTT

v_call: TRBV30
cdr3_length: 13
j_call: TRBJ1-1
clone_size: NA
d_call: TRBD1
cdr3_aa: CAWNDRGITEAFF
cdr3_nt: TGTGCCTGGAACGACAGGGGCATTACTGAAGCTTTCTTT

v_call: TRBV4-3
cdr3_length: 15
j_call: TRBJ2-1
clone_size: few
d_call: NA
cdr3_aa: CASSQDNDPYNEQFF
cdr3_nt: TGCGCCAGCAGCCAAGATAATGACCCATACAATGAGCAGTTCTTC

v_call: TRBV5-1
cdr3_length: 14
j_call: TRBJ1-2
clone_size: many
d_call: NA
cdr3_aa: CASSLVSGDYGYTF
cdr3_nt: TGCGCCAGCAGCTTGGTGTCAGGGGACTATGGCTACACCTTC

v_call: TRBV5-6
cdr3_length: 16
j_call: TRBJ1-4
clone_size: NA
d_call: NA
cdr3_aa: CASSLAQLPTGEKLFF
cdr3_nt: TGTGCCAGCAGCTTGGCGCAGCTTCCGACGGGTGAAAAACTGTTTTTT

v_call: TRBV9
cdr3_length: 14
j_call: TRBJ2-5
clone_size: NA
d_call: TRBD1
cdr3_aa: CASGTGGAQETQYF
cdr3_nt: TGTGCCAGCGGGACAGGCGGGGCCCAAGAGACCCAGTACTTC

v_call: TRBV4-1
cdr3_length: 14
j_call: TRBJ2-3
clone_size: NA
d_call: NA
cdr3_aa: CASSSASHTDTQYF
cdr3_nt: TGCGCCAGCAGTTCGGCCAGTCACACAGATACGCAGTATTTT

v_call: TRBV20-1
cdr3_length: 17
j_call: TRBJ2-1
clone_size: NA
d_call: TRBD2
cdr3_aa: CSAPPAGVMGTLNEQFF
cdr3_nt: TGCAGTGCCCCCCCAGCGGGAGTAATGGGAACCCTCAATGAGCAGTTCTTC

v_call: TRBV25-1
cdr3_length: 14
j_call: TRBJ1-1
clone_size: few
d_call: NA
cdr3_aa: CASSALGRTREAFF
cdr3_nt: TGTGCCAGCAGTGCGCTAGGGAGGACGAGGGAAGCTTTCTTT

v_call: TRBV7-2
cdr3_length: 17
j_call: TRBJ2-1
clone_size: few
d_call: TRBD1
cdr3_aa: CASSLVRGRGSYNEQFF
cdr3_nt: TGTGCCAGCAGCTTAGTCAGGGGGCGCGGCTCCTACAATGAGCAGTTCTTC

v_call: TRBV4-3
cdr3_length: 15
j_call: TRBJ2-3
clone_size: many
d_call: TRBD2
cdr3_aa: CASSPLSGNTDTQYF
cdr3_nt: TGCGCCAGCAGCCCGCTTAGCGGGAACACAGATACGCAGTATTTT

v_call: TRBV25-1
cdr3_length: 16
j_call: TRBJ2-1
clone_size: NA
d_call: NA
cdr3_aa: CASSERGRRASNEQFF
cdr3_nt: TGTGCCAGCAGTGAACGTGGCCGAAGGGCATCCAATGAGCAGTTCTTC

v_call: TRBV28
cdr3_length: 17
j_call: TRBJ2-7
clone_size: NA
d_call: TRBD2
cdr3_aa: CASSPIGLAGIYNEQYF
cdr3_nt: TGTGCCAGCAGTCCCATCGGACTAGCGGGAATTTACAATGAGCAGTACTTC

v_call: TRBV27
cdr3_length: 14
j_call: TRBJ1-2
clone_size: NA
d_call: NA
cdr3_aa: CASSLKGQGDGYTF
cdr3_nt: TGTGCCAGCAGTTTAAAGGGGCAGGGAGATGGCTACACCTTC

v_call: TRBV3-1
cdr3_length: 14
j_call: TRBJ1-5
clone_size: once
d_call: NA
cdr3_aa: CASSQDRVPQPQHF
cdr3_nt: TGTGCCAGCAGCCAAGATAGGGTCCCTCAGCCCCAGCATTTT

v_call: TRBV27
cdr3_length: 16
j_call: TRBJ2-7
clone_size: few
d_call: NA
cdr3_aa: CASSPQRYPSSYEQYF
cdr3_nt: TGTGCCAGCAGCCCCCAAAGGTACCCGAGCTCCTACGAGCAGTACTTC

v_call: TRBV20-1
cdr3_length: 11
j_call: TRBJ2-7
clone_size: NA
d_call: NA
cdr3_aa: CSGRTAHEQYF
cdr3_nt: TGCAGTGGGAGGACGGCCCACGAGCAGTACTTC

v_call: TRBV5-6
cdr3_length: 18
j_call: TRBJ2-3
clone_size: NA
d_call: TRBD2
cdr3_aa: CASSFVRHRLREEDTQYF
cdr3_nt: TGTGCCAGCAGCTTCGTCAGGCACCGCCTCCGGGAGGAAGATACGCAGTATTTT

v_call: TRBV6-2/TRBV6-3
cdr3_length: 12
j_call: TRBJ2-1
clone_size: few
d_call: NA
cdr3_aa: CASSPRETEQFF
cdr3_nt: TGTGCCAGCAGCCCCCGGGAGACTGAGCAGTTCTTC

v_call: TRBV5-1
cdr3_length: 15
j_call: TRBJ2-1
clone_size: NA
d_call: NA
cdr3_aa: CASSSQEGVMNEQFF
cdr3_nt: TGCGCCAGCAGCTCCCAGGAGGGGGTGATGAATGAGCAGTTCTTC

v_call: TRBV6-2/TRBV6-3
cdr3_length: 16
j_call: TRBJ2-7
clone_size: NA
d_call: NA
cdr3_aa: CASSYVRGFLSYEQYF
cdr3_nt: TGTGCCAGCAGTTACGTGCGGGGTTTCCTCTCCTACGAGCAGTACTTC

v_call: TRBV28
cdr3_length: 17
j_call: TRBJ1-5
clone_size: few
d_call: NA
cdr3_aa: CASSRLSGRYSNQPQHF
cdr3_nt: TGTGCCAGCAGCCGTTTGAGTGGGCGTTATAGCAATCAGCCCCAGCATTTT

v_call: TRBV6-5
cdr3_length: 15
j_call: TRBJ2-1
clone_size: few
d_call: NA
cdr3_aa: CASSSPRRGGHEQFF
cdr3_nt: TGTGCCAGCAGTTCCCCGAGAAGAGGGGGGCATGAGCAGTTCTTC

v_call: TRBV10-3
cdr3_length: 14
j_call: TRBJ2-7
clone_size: few
d_call: NA
cdr3_aa: CAISESGRVYEQYF
cdr3_nt: TGTGCCATCAGTGAGTCGGGCAGAGTCTACGAGCAGTACTTC

v_call: TRBV9
cdr3_length: 14
j_call: TRBJ2-7
clone_size: many
d_call: TRBD1
cdr3_aa: CASSATGSSYEQYF
cdr3_nt: TGTGCCAGCAGCGCGACAGGGAGCTCCTACGAGCAGTACTTC

v_call: TRBV7-6
cdr3_length: 15
j_call: TRBJ2-1
clone_size: few
d_call: NA
cdr3_aa: CASSRGLSEYNEQFF
cdr3_nt: TGTGCCAGCAGCCGAGGACTCTCCGAATACAATGAGCAGTTCTTC

v_call: TRBV7-8
cdr3_length: 16
j_call: TRBJ1-4
clone_size: NA
d_call: NA
cdr3_aa: CASSLAEGVGGEKLFF
cdr3_nt: TGTGCCAGCAGCTTAGCGGAAGGGGTTGGCGGTGAAAAACTGTTTTTT

v_call: TRBV6-6
cdr3_length: 15
j_call: TRBJ2-7
clone_size: few
d_call: TRBD1
cdr3_aa: CASRGRQGDGNEQYF
cdr3_nt: TGTGCCAGCAGAGGAAGACAGGGGGACGGTAACGAGCAGTACTTC